This T cell receptor beta chain was sequenced for a study of cytotoxic CD8 clonotypes in ibrutinib-treated CLL. Overall study findings and caveats: Clonality, elevated at ibrutinib response, dropped back toward baseline at progression.

This clone was seen a few times. Its cognate antigen is unknown. Sequenced by immunoSEQ multiplex PCR; TCRdb stores in-frame clones only, minus some. The repertoire holds about 50,000 clones, with about 50% as singletons. The CDR3 totals 15 residues. Trimming pared 11 bases from V and 2 bases from J, leaving 19 bases between. Germline V gene data show CDR1 as WNHNN and CDR2 as SYGVQD (reference sequence). The starting material was PBMCs, obtained after 24 months of ibrutinib treatment. The clonotype originates from a human donor with chronic lymphocytic leukemia. The chain joins TRBV10-1 to TRBJ1-5, with D unresolved. In DNA form, the CDR3 reads TGCGCCGCCTCCAATAGGGTAGAGCGCAATCAGCCCCAGCATTTT. It translates to CAASNRVERNQPQHF.